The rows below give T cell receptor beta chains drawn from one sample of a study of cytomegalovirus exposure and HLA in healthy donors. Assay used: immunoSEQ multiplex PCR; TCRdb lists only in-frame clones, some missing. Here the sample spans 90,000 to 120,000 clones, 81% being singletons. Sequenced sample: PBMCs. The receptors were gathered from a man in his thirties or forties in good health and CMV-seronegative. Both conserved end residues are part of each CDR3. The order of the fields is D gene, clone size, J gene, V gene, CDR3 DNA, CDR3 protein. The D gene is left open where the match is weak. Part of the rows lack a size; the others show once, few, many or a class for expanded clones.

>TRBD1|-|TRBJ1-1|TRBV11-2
TGTGCCAGCAGCTCACAGGGGGCTGTCACTGAAGCTTTCTTT
CASSSQGAVTEAFF
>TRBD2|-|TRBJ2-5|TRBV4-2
TGTGCCAGCAGCCCCGAAGGACTAGCGGGAGTAAGGGAGACCCAGTACTTC
CASSPEGLAGVRETQYF
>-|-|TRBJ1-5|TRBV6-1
TGTGCCAGCGGCTTGATCAACAATCAGCCCCAGCATTTT
CASGLINNQPQHF
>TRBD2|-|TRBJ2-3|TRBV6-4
TGTGCCAGCAGTGCGGCGGGAGAGACAGATACGCAGTATTTT
CASSAAGETDTQYF
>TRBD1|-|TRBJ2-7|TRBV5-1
TGCGCCAGCCTATCCAGACCCCACCCCACCGGGACAGCTTCCTACGAGCAGTACTTC
CASLSRPHPTGTASYEQYF
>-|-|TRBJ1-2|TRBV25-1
TGTGCCAGCAGTGGACCGGGTGGAGGCTACACCTTC
CASSGPGGGYTF
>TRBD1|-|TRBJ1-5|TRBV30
TGTGCCTGGAGTGGGGGCAGGGGGCCTCAGCCCCAGCATTTT
CAWSGGRGPQPQHF
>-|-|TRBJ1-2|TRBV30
TGTGCCTGGACAATCCAACAGGGCGACTATGGCTACACCTTC
CAWTIQQGDYGYTF
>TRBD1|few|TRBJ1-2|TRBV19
TGTGCCAGTAGTATTGGACAGGGTGGGTACACCTTC
CASSIGQGGYTF
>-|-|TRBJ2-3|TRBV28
TGTGCCAGACCATCCCGGAGCACAGATACGCAGTATTTT
CARPSRSTDTQYF
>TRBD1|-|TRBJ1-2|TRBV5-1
TGCGCCAGCAGCCCGGGACAGGGGGCAGCTGGCTACACCTTC
CASSPGQGAAGYTF
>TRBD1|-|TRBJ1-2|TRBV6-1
TGTGCCAGCAGGGCCCCGGGACAGAGATCCTATGGCTACACCTTC
CASRAPGQRSYGYTF
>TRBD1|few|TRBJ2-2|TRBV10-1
TGCGCCAGCAGTATACAGGGGATCCCCGGGGAGCTGTTTTTT
CASSIQGIPGELFF
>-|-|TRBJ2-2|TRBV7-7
TGTGCTAGCGCTCTCGGACTACCGAACACCGGGGAGCTGTTTTTT
CASALGLPNTGELFF
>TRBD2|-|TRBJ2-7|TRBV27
TGTGCCAGCTCCCTAGCGGGAGTGGACGAGCAGTACTTC
CASSLAGVDEQYF
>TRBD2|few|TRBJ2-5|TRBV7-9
TGTGCCAGCAGCCGCCCGACCAAGGAGGCGGGGGTTGAGACCCAGTACTTC
CASSRPTKEAGVETQYF
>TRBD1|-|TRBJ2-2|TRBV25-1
TGTGCCAGCAGTGACAGGGACAGGAACACCGGGGAGCTGTTTTTT
CASSDRDRNTGELFF
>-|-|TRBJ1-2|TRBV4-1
TGCGCCAGCAGCCAAGTGGACATTAACTATGGCTACACCTTC
CASSQVDINYGYTF
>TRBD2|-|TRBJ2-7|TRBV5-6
TGTGCCAGCAGCTTCGGTCGGGGGGGAGGTTACGAGCAGTACTTC
CASSFGRGGGYEQYF
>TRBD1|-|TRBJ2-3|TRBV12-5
TGTGCTAGTGGTTTGGGGACAGGGGGCACAGATACGCAGTATTTT
CASGLGTGGTDTQYF
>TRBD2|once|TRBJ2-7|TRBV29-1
TGCAGCGCGGGACTAGCGGGAGGGCGCGAGCAGTACTTC
CSAGLAGGREQYF